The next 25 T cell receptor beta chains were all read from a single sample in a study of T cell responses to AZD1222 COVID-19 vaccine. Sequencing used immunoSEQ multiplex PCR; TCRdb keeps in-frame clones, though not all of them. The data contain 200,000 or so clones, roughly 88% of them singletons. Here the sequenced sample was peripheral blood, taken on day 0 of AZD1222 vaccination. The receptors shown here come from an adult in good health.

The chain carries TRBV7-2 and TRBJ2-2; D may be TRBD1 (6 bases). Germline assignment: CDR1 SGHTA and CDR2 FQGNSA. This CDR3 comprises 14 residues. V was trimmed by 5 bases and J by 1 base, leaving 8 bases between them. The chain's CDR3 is CASSQQGNTGELFF. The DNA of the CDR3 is TGTGCCAGCAGCCAACAGGGGAACACCGGGGAGCTGTTTTTT. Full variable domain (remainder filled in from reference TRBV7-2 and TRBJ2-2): GAGVSQSPSNKVTEKGKDVELRCDPISGHTALYWYRQSLGQGLEFLIYFQGNSAPDKSGLPSDRFSAERTGGSVSTLTIQRTQQEDSAVYLCASSQQGNTGELFFGEGSRLTVL.

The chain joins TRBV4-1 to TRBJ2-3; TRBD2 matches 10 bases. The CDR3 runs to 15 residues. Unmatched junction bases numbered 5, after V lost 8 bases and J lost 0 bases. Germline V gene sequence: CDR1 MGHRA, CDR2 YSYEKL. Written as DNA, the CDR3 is TGCGCCAGCGGTGAGCGGGAGGGTAGCACAGATACGCAGTATTTT. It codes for CASGEREGSTDTQYF.

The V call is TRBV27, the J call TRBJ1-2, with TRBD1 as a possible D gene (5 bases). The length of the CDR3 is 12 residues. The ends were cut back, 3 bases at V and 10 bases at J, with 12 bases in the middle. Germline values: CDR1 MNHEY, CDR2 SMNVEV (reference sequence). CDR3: CASSLQGRDYTF. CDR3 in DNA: TGTGCCAGCAGTTTGCAGGGAAGGGACTACACCTTC.

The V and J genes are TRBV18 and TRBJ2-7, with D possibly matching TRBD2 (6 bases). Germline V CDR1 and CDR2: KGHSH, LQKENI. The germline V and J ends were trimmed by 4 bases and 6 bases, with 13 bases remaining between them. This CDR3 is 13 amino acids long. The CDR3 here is CASSQVSSAEQYF. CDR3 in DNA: TGTGCCAGCTCACAGGTTTCTAGCGCCGAGCAGTACTTC.

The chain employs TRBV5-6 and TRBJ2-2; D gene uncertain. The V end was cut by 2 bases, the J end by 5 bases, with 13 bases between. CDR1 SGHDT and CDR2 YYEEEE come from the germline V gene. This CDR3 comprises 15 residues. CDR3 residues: CASSFRFSSTGELFF. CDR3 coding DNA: TGTGCCAGCAGCTTCCGTTTTTCGTCGACCGGGGAGCTGTTTTTT.

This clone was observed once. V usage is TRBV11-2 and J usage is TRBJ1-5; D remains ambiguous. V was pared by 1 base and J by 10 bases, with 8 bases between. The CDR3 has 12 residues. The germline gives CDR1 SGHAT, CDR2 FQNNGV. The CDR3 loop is CASSLASGPQHF. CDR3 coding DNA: TGTGCCAGCAGCTTAGCGAGTGGCCCCCAGCATTTT.

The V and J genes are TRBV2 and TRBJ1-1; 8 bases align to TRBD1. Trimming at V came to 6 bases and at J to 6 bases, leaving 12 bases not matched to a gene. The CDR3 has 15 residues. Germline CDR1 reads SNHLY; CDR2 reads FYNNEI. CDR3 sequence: CASSYRQGKIAEAFF. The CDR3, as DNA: TGTGCCAGCAGCTACAGACAGGGGAAGATCGCTGAAGCTTTCTTT.

CDR3 sequence (DNA): TGTGCCAGCAGCCAGGGACTAGCGGGAGGGCCATTGTACCAAGAGACCCAGTACTTC. The encoded protein is CASSQGLAGGPLYQETQYF. The chain has TRBV4-2 and TRBJ2-5; 16 bases are shared with TRBD2. Trimming at V came to 3 bases and at J to 0 bases, leaving 7 bases not matched to a gene. CDR1 LGHNA and CDR2 YNFKEQ come from the germline V gene. CDR3 length equals 19 residues.

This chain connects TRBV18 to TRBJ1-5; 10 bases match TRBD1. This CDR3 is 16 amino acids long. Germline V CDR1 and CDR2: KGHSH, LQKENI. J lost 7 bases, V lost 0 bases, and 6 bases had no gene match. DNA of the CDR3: TGTGCCAGCTCACCACCCGGGACAGGGGCAAGGCAGCCCCAGCATTTT. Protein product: CASSPPGTGARQPQHF.

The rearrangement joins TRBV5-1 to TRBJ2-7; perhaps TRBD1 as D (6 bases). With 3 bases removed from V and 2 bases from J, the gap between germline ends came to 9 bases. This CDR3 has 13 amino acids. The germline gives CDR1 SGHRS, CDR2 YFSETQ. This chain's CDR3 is CASSYRDTYEQYF. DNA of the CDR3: TGCGCCAGCAGCTACCGGGACACCTACGAGCAGTACTTC.

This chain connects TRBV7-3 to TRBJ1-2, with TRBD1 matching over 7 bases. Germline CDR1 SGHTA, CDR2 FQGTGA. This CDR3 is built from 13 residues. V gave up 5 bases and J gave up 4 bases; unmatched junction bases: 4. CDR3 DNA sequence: TGTGCCAGCAGCCCGGGACAGACCTATGGCTACACCTTC. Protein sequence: CASSPGQTYGYTF.

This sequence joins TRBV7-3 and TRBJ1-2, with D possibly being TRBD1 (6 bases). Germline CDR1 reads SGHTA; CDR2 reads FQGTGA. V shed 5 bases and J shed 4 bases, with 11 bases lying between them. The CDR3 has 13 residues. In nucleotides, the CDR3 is TGTGCCAGCAGCCCACAGGGAGGCTATGGCTACACCTTC. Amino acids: CASSPQGGYGYTF. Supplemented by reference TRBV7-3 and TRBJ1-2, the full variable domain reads GAGVSQTPSNKVTEKGKYVELRCDPISGHTALYWYRQSLGQGPEFLIYFQGTGAADDSGLPNDRFFAVRPEGSVSTLKIQRTERGDSAVYLCASSPQGGYGYTFGSGTRLTVV.

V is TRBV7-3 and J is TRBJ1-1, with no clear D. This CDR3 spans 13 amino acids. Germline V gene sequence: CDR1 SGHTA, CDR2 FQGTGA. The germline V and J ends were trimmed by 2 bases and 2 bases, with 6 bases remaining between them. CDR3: CASSLSLNTEAFF. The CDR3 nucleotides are TGTGCCAGCAGCTTATCACTAAACACTGAAGCTTTCTTT.

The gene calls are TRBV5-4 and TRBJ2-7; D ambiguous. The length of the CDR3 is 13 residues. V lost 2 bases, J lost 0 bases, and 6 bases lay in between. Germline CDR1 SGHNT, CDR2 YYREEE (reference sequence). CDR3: CASSFSTSYEQYF. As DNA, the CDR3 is TGTGCCAGCAGCTTCTCAACCTCCTACGAGCAGTACTTC.

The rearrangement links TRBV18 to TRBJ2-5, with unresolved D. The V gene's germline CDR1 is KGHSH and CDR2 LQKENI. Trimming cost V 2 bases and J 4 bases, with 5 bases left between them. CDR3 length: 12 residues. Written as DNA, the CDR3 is TGTGCCAGCTCACCAGTTGCAGAGACCCAGTACTTC. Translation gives CASSPVAETQYF.

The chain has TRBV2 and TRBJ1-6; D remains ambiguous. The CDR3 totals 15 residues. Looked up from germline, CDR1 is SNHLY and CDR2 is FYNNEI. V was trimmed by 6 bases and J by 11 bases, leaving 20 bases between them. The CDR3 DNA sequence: TGTGCCAGCAGCCCAAGGGTCCCGGAAGGTACACCCCTCCACTTT. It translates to CASSPRVPEGTPLHF.

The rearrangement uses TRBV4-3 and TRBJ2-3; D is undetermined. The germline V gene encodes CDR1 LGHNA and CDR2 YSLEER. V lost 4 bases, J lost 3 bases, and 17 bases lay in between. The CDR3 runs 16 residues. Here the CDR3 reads CASSPNRLGSTDTQYF. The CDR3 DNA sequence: TGCGCCAGCAGCCCGAATAGGTTGGGATCGACAGATACGCAGTATTTT.

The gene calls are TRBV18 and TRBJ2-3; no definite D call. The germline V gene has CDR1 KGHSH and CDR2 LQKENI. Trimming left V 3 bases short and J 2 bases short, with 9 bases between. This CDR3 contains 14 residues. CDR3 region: CASSPSASTDTQYF. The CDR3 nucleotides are TGTGCCAGCTCACCTTCTGCCTCCACAGATACGCAGTATTTT.

The CDR3 is CASRQVTLEGYGYTF. The CDR3 DNA sequence: TGTGCCAGTAGACAGGTCACCCTCGAGGGCTATGGCTACACCTTC. The V gene is TRBV19, the J gene TRBJ1-2; possibly TRBD1 for D (5 bases). The CDR3 spans 15 residues. Per germline, CDR1 LNHDA and CDR2 SQIVND (reference sequence). Between the trimmed V and J ends, which lost 6 bases and 4 bases, there was a span of 18 bases.

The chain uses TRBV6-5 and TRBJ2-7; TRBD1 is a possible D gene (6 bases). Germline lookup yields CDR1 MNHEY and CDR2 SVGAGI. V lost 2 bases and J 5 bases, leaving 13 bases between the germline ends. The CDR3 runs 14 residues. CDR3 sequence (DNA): TGTGCCAGCAGTTACCCAGACAGGTCCCACGAGCAGTACTTC. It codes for CASSYPDRSHEQYF.

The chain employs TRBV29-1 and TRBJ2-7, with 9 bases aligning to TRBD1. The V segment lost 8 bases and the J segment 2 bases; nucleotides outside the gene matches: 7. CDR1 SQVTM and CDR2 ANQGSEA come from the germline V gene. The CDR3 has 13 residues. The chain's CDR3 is CSIRQGDAYEQYF. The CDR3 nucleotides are TGCAGCATAAGACAGGGGGATGCCTACGAGCAGTACTTC.

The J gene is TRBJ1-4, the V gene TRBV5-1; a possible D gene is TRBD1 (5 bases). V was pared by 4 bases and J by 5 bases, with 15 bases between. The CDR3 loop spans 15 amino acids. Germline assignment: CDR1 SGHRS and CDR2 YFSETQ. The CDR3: CASSQAGTENEKLFF. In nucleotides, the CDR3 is TGCGCCAGCAGCCAAGCCGGGACGGAAAATGAAAAACTGTTTTTT.

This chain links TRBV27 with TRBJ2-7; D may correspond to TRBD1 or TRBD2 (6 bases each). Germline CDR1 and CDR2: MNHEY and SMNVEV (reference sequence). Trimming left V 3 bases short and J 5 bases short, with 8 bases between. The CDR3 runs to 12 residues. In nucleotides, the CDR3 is TGTGCCAGCAGTTTCCGGGGGCACGAGCAGTACTTC. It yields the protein CASSFRGHEQYF.

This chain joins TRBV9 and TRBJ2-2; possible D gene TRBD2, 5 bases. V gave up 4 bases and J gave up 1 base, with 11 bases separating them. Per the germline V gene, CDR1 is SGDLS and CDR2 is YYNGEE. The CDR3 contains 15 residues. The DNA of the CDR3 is TGTGCCAGCAGCCCCCGGGGAGAGAACACCGGGGAGCTGTTTTTT. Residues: CASSPRGENTGELFF.

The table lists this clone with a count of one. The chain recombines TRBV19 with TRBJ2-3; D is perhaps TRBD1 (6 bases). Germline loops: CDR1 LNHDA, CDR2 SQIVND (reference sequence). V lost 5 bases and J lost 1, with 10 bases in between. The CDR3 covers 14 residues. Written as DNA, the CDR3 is TGTGCCAGTAGTGCGTCAGGGGGCACAGATACGCAGTATTTT. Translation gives CASSASGGTDTQYF.